The rows below give T cell receptor beta chains drawn from one sample of a study of control samples from healthy donors and cancer patients. Only in-frame clones appear in the TCRdb table, and some are missing; sequencing was by immunoSEQ multiplex PCR. The table lists fewer than 150,000 clones, under 95% of them singletons. Input material: blood. The source of these receptors is a man aged 18 to 35 in good health. CDR3s include the opening cysteine and the closing phenylalanine or tryptophan. A D gene is named only where the DNA matches it firmly. Some rows mark clone size as missing; the rest say once, few, many or name a class of expanded clone.

>TRBV5-1|.|TRBJ1-1|.
CASQLLPGFNAFF
TGCGCCAGTCAATTATTGCCGGGTTTCAATGCTTTCTTT
>TRBV6-2/TRBV6-3|TRBD1|TRBJ2-1|once
CASSADRGSYNEQFF
TGTGCCAGCAGCGCGGACAGGGGGAGCTACAATGAGCAGTTCTTC
>TRBV2|TRBD1|TRBJ1-4|.
CASRLDRVGEKLFF
TGTGCCAGCAGACTAGACAGGGTAGGAGAAAAACTGTTTTTT
>TRBV18|TRBD1|TRBJ1-5|.
CASSPDRTNQPQHF
TGTGCCAGCTCACCGGACAGGACGAATCAGCCCCAGCATTTT
>TRBV12-3/TRBV12-4|.|TRBJ1-2|.
CASSPRRDYGYTF
TGTGCCAGCAGTCCCCGGAGGGACTATGGCTACACCTTC
>TRBV29-1|.|TRBJ1-5|.
CSVEAPRLYQPQHF
TGCAGCGTTGAAGCCCCCCGACTTTATCAGCCCCAGCATTTT
>TRBV9|TRBD1|TRBJ2-7|.
CASSDSPDRALYEQYF
TGTGCCAGCAGCGACAGCCCGGACAGGGCCCTCTACGAGCAGTACTTC
>TRBV6-5|.|TRBJ2-7|.
CATQRGRGRYEQYF
TGTGCCACCCAACGGGGCAGGGGCAGGTACGAGCAGTACTTC
>TRBV29-1|.|TRBJ2-3|.
CSLGGTSTDTQYF
TGCAGCTTAGGCGGTACTAGCACAGATACGCAGTATTTT
>TRBV5-1|.|TRBJ1-2|.
CASSSAGYYGYTF
TGCGCCAGCAGTTCGGCAGGGTACTATGGCTACACCTTC
>TRBV7-9|.|TRBJ1-1|.
CASSLLGGGEAFF
TGTGCCAGCAGCTTATTGGGGGGCGGTGAAGCTTTCTTT
>TRBV7-2|TRBD2|TRBJ2-7|once
CASSLARTSGGLYEQYF
TGTGCCAGCAGCTTAGCGAGGACTAGCGGGGGTCTCTACGAGCAGTACTTC
>TRBV7-2|.|TRBJ1-2|few
CASSQGPYYGYTF
TGTGCCAGCAGCCAGGGACCCTACTATGGCTACACCTTC
>TRBV6-1|.|TRBJ1-5|.
CASSENQVNQPQHF
TGTGCCAGCAGTGAAAACCAGGTCAATCAGCCCCAGCATTTT
>TRBV5-1|.|TRBJ1-3|.
CASSLEGGLGNTIYF
TGCGCCAGCAGCTTGGAAGGGGGGCTTGGAAACACCATATATTTT
>TRBV7-9|.|TRBJ1-2|.
CASSPRGPYGYTF
TGTGCCAGCAGCCCCCGGGGGCCCTATGGCTACACCTTC
>TRBV6-1|.|TRBJ1-4|.
CASSDSLSDEKLFF
TGTGCCAGCAGTGACAGCTTATCAGATGAAAAACTGTTTTTT
>TRBV9|TRBD1|TRBJ1-2|.
CASSVALDRGGSGYTF
TGTGCCAGCAGCGTAGCCCTTGACAGGGGAGGATCTGGCTACACCTTC
>TRBV10-2|.|TRBJ1-4|.
CASSDPRRNEKLFF
TGCGCCAGCAGTGACCCCAGGCGGAATGAAAAACTGTTTTTT
>TRBV11-2|TRBD1|TRBJ2-4|.
CASSFPGTGLAKNIQYF
TGTGCCAGCAGCTTCCCTGGGACAGGGCTAGCCAAAAACATTCAGTACTTC
>TRBV6-5|.|TRBJ2-2|.
CASSYRRNTGELFF
TGTGCCAGCAGTTACAGGAGGAACACCGGGGAGCTGTTTTTT
>TRBV9|TRBD1|TRBJ1-2|.
CASSWRGGAYGYTF
TGTGCCAGCAGTTGGAGAGGGGGCGCCTATGGCTACACCTTC
>TRBV6-1|.|TRBJ1-5|.
CASSESTVNVQPQHF
TGTGCCAGCAGTGAATCGACAGTGAATGTGCAGCCCCAGCATTTT
>TRBV9|.|TRBJ1-6|.
CASSLKGNSPLHF
TGTGCCAGCAGCCTCAAGGGTAATTCACCCCTCCACTTT
>TRBV7-2|.|TRBJ1-1|.
CASSLWGTGTEAFF
TGTGCCAGCAGCCTCTGGGGCACGGGGACTGAAGCTTTCTTT
>TRBV7-7|TRBD1|TRBJ2-1|.
CASSLEGTGVNEQFF
TGTGCCAGCAGCTTAGAAGGGACAGGGGTCAATGAGCAGTTCTTC
>TRBV6-6|.|TRBJ2-2|.
CASSWTDPPGELFF
TGTGCCAGCAGTTGGACGGATCCTCCCGGGGAGCTGTTTTTT
>TRBV2|TRBD2|TRBJ2-7|.
CAIRTSGAWEQYF
TGTGCCATCCGGACTAGCGGGGCCTGGGAGCAGTACTTC
>TRBV27|.|TRBJ1-1|few
CASSYTTDRINTEAFF
TGTGCCAGCAGTTATACAACTGACAGGATAAACACTGAAGCTTTCTTT
>TRBV15|TRBD1|TRBJ1-3|.
CATSFRGSGNTIYF
TGTGCCACCAGCTTCAGGGGGTCTGGAAACACCATATATTTT
>TRBV25-1|.|TRBJ1-6|.
CASHRVMDSPLHF
TGTGCCAGCCACAGGGTGATGGATTCACCCCTCCACTTT
>TRBV12-5|TRBD1|TRBJ1-1|.
CASGPTGGEGTEAFF
TGTGCTAGTGGTCCCACAGGGGGCGAAGGGACTGAAGCTTTCTTT
>TRBV9|.|TRBJ2-7|once
CASSVSPAAPFEQYF
TGTGCCAGCAGCGTATCCCCGGCGGCACCCTTCGAGCAGTACTTC
>TRBV15|.|TRBJ1-5|.
CATSRDFRYNQPQHF
TGTGCCACCAGCAGAGACTTCAGGTACAATCAGCCCCAGCATTTT
>TRBV10-1|.|TRBJ2-5|.
CASSEIRRTQETQYF
TGCGCCAGCAGTGAGATTCGCAGGACTCAAGAGACCCAGTACTTC
>TRBV7-3|.|TRBJ2-2|.
CASSLMVGPSTGELFF
TGTGCCAGCAGCTTAATGGTGGGGCCTTCCACCGGGGAGCTGTTTTTT
>TRBV6-5|.|TRBJ2-2|.
CASRFTATGELFF
TGTGCCAGCCGTTTCACAGCTACCGGGGAGCTGTTTTTT